This record covers a single T cell receptor beta chain. This sample was taken from a study of radiotherapy plus CTLA-4 blockade in lung cancer. The assay was immunoSEQ multiplex PCR, and TCRdb's table has in-frame clones only and misses some. The profile shows 85,000 to 90,000 clones, more than 85% of them singletons. The junction had 1 base not matched to a gene; V was cut back by 0 bases and J by 4 bases. The CDR3 is 13 amino acids. Germline-derived CDR1 and CDR2 are GTSNPN and SVGIG (reference sequence). The material was peripheral blood, obtained from a patient treated with radiotherapy plus ipilimumab. V gene TRBV30 combines with J gene TRBJ1-2; 8 bases align to TRBD1. This receptor was identified in a human donor with non-small cell lung cancer that progressed on radiotherapy plus ipilimumab. CDR3 sequence: CAWSVGTGYGYTF. The CDR3, as DNA: TGTGCCTGGAGTGTCGGGACAGGCTATGGCTACACCTTC.